This T cell receptor (beta chain) was recovered during a study of T cell responses to AZD1222 COVID-19 vaccine listed by TCRdb under 2021. Study-level background: A total of about 230 trial participants underwent TCR sequencing, of whom 207 received two doses of AZD1222 and 26 received two doses of the MenACWY control vaccine. Trial participants were enrolled by age into 18-55, 56-69 and 70-plus year subgroups, with around 150, 28 and 57 TCR-sequenced participants respectively.

Comments on this clone: Its cognate antigen has yet to be identified. No much larger clonotype is one base removed from it; base qualities were not supplied.

The CDR3 regions of human TCRbeta chains were analyzed by immunosequencing. From the authors' description of their analysis: Repertoire TCRs were checked for matches against a reference library of SARS-CoV-2-specific TCRs that had been generated using the MIRA antigen-specificity platform. Breadth meant the fraction of unique TCRs that were SARS-CoV-2-associated, whereas depth meant the fraction of total T cells that were SARS-CoV-2-associated. Using the MIRA data, each spike-specific TCR was mapped to the spike region that the TCR reacts to and placed in a CD4 or CD8 class. Log10-transformed breadth and depth values were compared by one-way ANOVA with Sidak's multiple comparisons tests. Here the immuneACCESS table is served through TCRdb, limited to in-frame sequences with V and J called. Missing clones are a known gap in these copies; in checked studies unresolved V genes cover under half, and the rest lacks a known reason. The V and J calls and clone size were taken over from that table, and D and trimming were inferred from the DNA. Across this sample there are about 200,000 clones, with roughly 92% seen only once. Jointly, the top ten make up around 1% of the sample.

What this sample's time point label stands for: about 28 days (+/-7) after the second vaccine dose. AZD1222 recipients given second doses at about 4 weeks or at about 12 weeks were pooled, since spike-specific TCR depth and breadth were not found to differ between the two schedules. Vaccinee samples came from UK trials COV001 and COV002, including a single-blind randomized controlled phase 2/3 trial of AZD1222 (ChAdOx1 nCoV-19) in healthy adults. Trial participant PBMC samples were collected at day 0 and day 28 after the second dose for TCRbeta chain sequencing. Sequences MNHEY (CDR1) and SVGAGI (CDR2) are obtained from the germline V gene. Trimming costs V 5 bases and J 2 bases, and their ends lie 11 bases apart. CDR3 length: 14 amino acids, cysteine to phenylalanine. The DNA shown is the 42-base CDR3, in frame from base 1. Findings and caveats that apply to the study as a whole: Spike-specific TCR breadth and depth rose significantly after two AZD1222 doses compared with day 0 and with MenACWY recipients. The 56-69-year group was small, and its depth increase did not reach significance, likely because of low power. Conclusions about previously exposed vaccinees are limited, since just six AZD1222 recipients were seropositive for SARS-CoV-2 at baseline. Participants were mostly white British and included more females than males, and it was suggested by the authors that clonal diversity may have been underestimated. Vaccine-associated CD4 TCRs spanned the whole spike protein, with dominant responses in regions 160-218 and 743-854. No day 14 peak-response samples were available, so repertoires were characterized only after the peak T cell response. Nearly half of unique spike-specific TCRs reportedly recognized epitopes outside regions mutated in the B.1.351 and B.1.1.7 variants.

The V gene is TRBV6-5 and the J gene is TRBJ2-3; possibly the D gene is TRBD1, per 5 matching bases. The clonotype comes from an adult who received the AZD1222 COVID-19 vaccine. Specimen: peripheral blood, collected 28 days after the second AZD1222 dose. The CDR3 region reads CASSRGGLTDTQYF. The DNA sequence follows: TGTGCCAGCAGTAGGGGTGGCCTCACAGATACGCAGTATTTT.